These T cell receptor beta chains were read from a single sample in a study of cytomegalovirus exposure and HLA in healthy donors. Clones were read by immunoSEQ multiplex PCR, and TCRdb kept only the in-frame ones, dropping some. The sample shows about 160,000 clones, roughly 85% of them seen only once. Sequencing was done on a sample of PBMCs. The source of these receptors is a man between 18 and 29 years old in good health and CMV-seropositive. CDR3s include the opening cysteine and the closing phenylalanine or tryptophan. The D gene is left open where the match is weak. Size values are once, few and many counts, or a class for expanded clones, and some rows have none.

size	length	V	D	J	DNA	CDR3
-	18	TRBV7-6	-	TRBJ2-4	TGTGCCAGCAGTGGGGGGGCCGGGGGTCTTTCGACCAAAAACATTCAGTACTTC	CASSGGAGGLSTKNIQYF
few	13	TRBV13	TRBD1	TRBJ2-1	TGTGCCAGCAGCTACGGACAGGACAATGAGCAGTTCTTC	CASSYGQDNEQFF
-	14	TRBV9	TRBD1	TRBJ1-2	TGTGCCAGCAGCGTAGGGGACAGGGTCGGTGGCTACACCTTC	CASSVGDRVGGYTF
-	11	TRBV20-1	-	TRBJ1-2	TGCAGTGCTAGACCCGGGGGTGGCTACACCTTC	CSARPGGGYTF
-	14	TRBV4-2	-	TRBJ1-1	TGTGCCAGCAGCACCCGGACACTGAACACTGAAGCTTTCTTT	CASSTRTLNTEAFF
-	14	TRBV9	TRBD1	TRBJ2-1	TGTGCCACCAGCCAGGGGGCGGGTGGCAATGAGCAGTTCTTC	CATSQGAGGNEQFF
-	15	TRBV7-2	TRBD1	TRBJ2-1	TGTGCCAGCAGCTTAGGGAGACAGGGGATGAGTGAGCAGTTCTTC	CASSLGRQGMSEQFF
once	14	TRBV6-5	-	TRBJ1-5	TGTGCCAGCAGTTACTCCGGTTTTAATCAGCCCCAGCATTTT	CASSYSGFNQPQHF
-	17	TRBV4-1	TRBD1	TRBJ1-2	TGCGCCAGCAGCCAAGAGTGGCCAGGGGGCGTGAACGATGGCTACACCTTC	CASSQEWPGGVNDGYTF
-	16	TRBV12-5	TRBD2	TRBJ2-3	TGTGCTAGTGGTTTGGGGCTAGCGGGGGGGCCGGATACGCAGTATTTT	CASGLGLAGGPDTQYF
once	13	TRBV11-3	-	TRBJ2-7	TGTGCCAGCAGCTCCACGACCCGCGGGGAGCAGTACTTC	CASSSTTRGEQYF
-	15	TRBV7-9	-	TRBJ2-1	TGTGCCAGCCAGGGTCCGAGACTAGTTAACAATGAGCAGTTCTTC	CASQGPRLVNNEQFF
-	13	TRBV19	-	TRBJ1-2	TGTGCCAGTACCCCCCGAGGAAACTATGGCTACACCTTC	CASTPRGNYGYTF
-	13	TRBV6-5	TRBD1	TRBJ1-4	TGTGCCAGCATGGACAGGGGAGGTGAAAAACTGTTTTTT	CASMDRGGEKLFF
-	16	TRBV14	-	TRBJ2-3	TGTGCCACCAGACCTCTGGCGGGGAGTCCCACAGATACGCAGTATTTT	CATRPLAGSPTDTQYF
-	14	TRBV9	-	TRBJ2-4	TGTGCCAGCAGCGTATATCCGGCAGGAAACATTCAGTACTTC	CASSVYPAGNIQYF
-	13	TRBV9	-	TRBJ2-3	TGTGCCAGCTCCCGGGTGAGCACAGATACGCAGTATTTT	CASSRVSTDTQYF
-	14	TRBV9	-	TRBJ1-2	TGTGCCAGCAGCGTAGCACCAGGGGACAATGGCTACACCTTC	CASSVAPGDNGYTF
-	15	TRBV7-3	-	TRBJ2-7	TGTGCCAGCAGCTCCCGAGGGGGGGACATCTACGAGCAGTACTTC	CASSSRGGDIYEQYF
-	16	TRBV7-6	-	TRBJ1-3	TGTGCCAGCAGCCCATCGACAGGTAGCTCTGGAAACACCATATATTTT	CASSPSTGSSGNTIYF
-	13	TRBV6-5	-	TRBJ2-2	TGTGCCAGCAGTTACTCCCATCCCGGGGAGCTGTTTTTT	CASSYSHPGELFF
-	14	TRBV5-1	-	TRBJ2-7	TGCGCCAGCAGCTTGTCCCCGGACAGTAAGGAGCAGTACTTC	CASSLSPDSKEQYF
-	15	TRBV2	TRBD1	TRBJ1-6	TGTGCCAGCACCATTGGGGACAGGGCTAATTCACCCCTCCACTTT	CASTIGDRANSPLHF
-	10	TRBV5-1	-	TRBJ1-5	TGCGCCAGCAGCCAGGGGCCCCAGCATTTT	CASSQGPQHF
-	13	TRBV7-3	-	TRBJ1-1	TGTGCCAGCAGCTTAGATTGGCAGGCTGAAGCTTTCTTT	CASSLDWQAEAFF
-	14	TRBV6-5	TRBD2	TRBJ2-5	TGTGCCAGCAGTTTTTCGGGGGGGTCTGAGACCCAGTACTTC	CASSFSGGSETQYF
-	14	TRBV7-8	TRBD2	TRBJ2-7	TGTGCCAGCAGCCCGCGGGCCCAGCCCAGCGGGGGGGCATTC	CASSPRAQPSGGAF
-	14	TRBV9	TRBD1	TRBJ1-1	TGTGCCAGCAGCGGACTAACAGGGGGCACTGAAGCTTTCTTT	CASSGLTGGTEAFF
-	19	TRBV19	TRBD1	TRBJ2-6	TGTGCCAGTAGTATAGATCACGGGACAGCCAACTCTGGGGCCAACGTCCTGACTTTC	CASSIDHGTANSGANVLTF
-	14	TRBV10-3	TRBD1	TRBJ1-6	TGTGCCATCACCGGGACAGGGGAGGGTTCACCCCTCCACTTT	CAITGTGEGSPLHF